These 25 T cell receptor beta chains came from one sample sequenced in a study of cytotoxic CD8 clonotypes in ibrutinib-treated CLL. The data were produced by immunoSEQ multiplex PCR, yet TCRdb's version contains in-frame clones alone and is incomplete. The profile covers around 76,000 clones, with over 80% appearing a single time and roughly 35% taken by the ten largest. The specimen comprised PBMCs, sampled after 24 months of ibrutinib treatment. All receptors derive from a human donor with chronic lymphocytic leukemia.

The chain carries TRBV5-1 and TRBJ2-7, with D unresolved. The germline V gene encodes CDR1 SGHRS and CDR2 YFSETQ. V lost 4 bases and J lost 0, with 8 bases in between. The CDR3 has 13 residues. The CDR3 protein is CASSLQFSYEQYF. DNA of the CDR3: TGCGCCAGCAGCCTACAATTCTCCTACGAGCAGTACTTC.

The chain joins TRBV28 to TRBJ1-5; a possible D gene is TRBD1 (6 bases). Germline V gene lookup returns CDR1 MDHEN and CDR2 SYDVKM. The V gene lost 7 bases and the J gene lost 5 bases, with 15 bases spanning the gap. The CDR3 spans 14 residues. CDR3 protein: CASNWGGLDQPQHF. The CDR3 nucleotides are TGTGCCAGCAACTGGGGGGGGCTCGATCAGCCCCAGCATTTT.

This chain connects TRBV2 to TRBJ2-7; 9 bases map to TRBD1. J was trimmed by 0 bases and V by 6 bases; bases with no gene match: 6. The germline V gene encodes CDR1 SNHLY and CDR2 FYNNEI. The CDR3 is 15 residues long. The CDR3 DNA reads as TGTGCCAGCAGCCCACAGGGGGCCCTCTCCTACGAGCAGTACTTC. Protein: CASSPQGALSYEQYF.

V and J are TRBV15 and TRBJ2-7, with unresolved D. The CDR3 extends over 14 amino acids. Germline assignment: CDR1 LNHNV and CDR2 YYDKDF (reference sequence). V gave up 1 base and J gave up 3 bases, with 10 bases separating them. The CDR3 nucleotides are TGTGCCACCAGCAGAGGGGGTTGGGGCTACGAGCAGTACTTC. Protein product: CATSRGGWGYEQYF.

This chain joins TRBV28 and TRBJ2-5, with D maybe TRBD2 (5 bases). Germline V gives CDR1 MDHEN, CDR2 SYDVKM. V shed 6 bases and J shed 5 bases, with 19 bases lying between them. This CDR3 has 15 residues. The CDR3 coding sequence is TGTGCCAGCAGCCTTAGCATTGGTCCGGGGGAGACCCAGTACTTC. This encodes CASSLSIGPGETQYF.

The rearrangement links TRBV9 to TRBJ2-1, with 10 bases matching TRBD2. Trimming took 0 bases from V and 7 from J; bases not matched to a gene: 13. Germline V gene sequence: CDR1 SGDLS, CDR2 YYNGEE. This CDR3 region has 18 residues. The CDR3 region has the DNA TGTGCCAGCAGCGTAGCTCGATCTAGCGGGAGTAGTGTGAATGAGCAGTTCTTC. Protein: CASSVARSSGSSVNEQFF.

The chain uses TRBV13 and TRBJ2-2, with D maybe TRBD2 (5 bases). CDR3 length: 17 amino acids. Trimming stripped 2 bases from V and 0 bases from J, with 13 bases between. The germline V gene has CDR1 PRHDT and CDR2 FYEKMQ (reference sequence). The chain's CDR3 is CASSLNGPGTNTGELFF. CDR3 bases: TGTGCCAGCAGCTTAAATGGTCCGGGAACGAACACCGGGGAGCTGTTTTTT.

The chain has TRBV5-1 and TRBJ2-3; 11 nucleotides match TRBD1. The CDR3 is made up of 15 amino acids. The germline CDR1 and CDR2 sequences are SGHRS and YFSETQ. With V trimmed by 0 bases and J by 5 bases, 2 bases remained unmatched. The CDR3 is CASSLEGQGVDTQYF. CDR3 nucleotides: TGCGCCAGCAGCTTGGAGGGACAGGGGGTAGATACGCAGTATTTT. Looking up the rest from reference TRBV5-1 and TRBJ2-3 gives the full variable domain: KAGVTQTPRYLIKTRGQQVTLSCSPISGHRSVSWYQQTPGQGLQFLFEYFSETQRNKGNFPGRFSGRQFSNSRSEMNVSTLELGDSALYLCASSLEGQGVDTQYFGPGTRLTVL.

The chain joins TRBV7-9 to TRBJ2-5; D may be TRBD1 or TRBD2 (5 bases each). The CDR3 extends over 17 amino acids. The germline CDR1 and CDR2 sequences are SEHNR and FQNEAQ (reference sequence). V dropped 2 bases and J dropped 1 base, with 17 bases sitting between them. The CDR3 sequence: CASSLWSRGSVQETQYF. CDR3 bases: TGTGCCAGCAGCTTATGGAGCCGGGGCTCGGTCCAAGAGACCCAGTACTTC.

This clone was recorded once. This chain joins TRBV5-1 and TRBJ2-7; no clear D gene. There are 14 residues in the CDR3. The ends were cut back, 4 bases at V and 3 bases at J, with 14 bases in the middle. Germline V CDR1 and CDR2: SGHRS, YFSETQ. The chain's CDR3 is CASSPLGLVYEQYF. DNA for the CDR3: TGCGCCAGCAGCCCCCTCGGATTAGTCTACGAGCAGTACTTC.

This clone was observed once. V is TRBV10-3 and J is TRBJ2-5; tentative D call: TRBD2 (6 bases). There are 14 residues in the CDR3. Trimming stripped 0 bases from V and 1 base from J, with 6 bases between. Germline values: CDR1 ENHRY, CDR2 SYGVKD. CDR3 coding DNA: TGTGCCATCAGTGAGTCTAGCGGCCAAGAGACCCAGTACTTC. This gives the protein CAISESSGQETQYF.

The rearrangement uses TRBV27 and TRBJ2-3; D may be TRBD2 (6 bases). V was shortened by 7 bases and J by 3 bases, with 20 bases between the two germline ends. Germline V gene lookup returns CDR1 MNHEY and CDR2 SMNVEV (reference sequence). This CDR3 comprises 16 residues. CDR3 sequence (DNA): TGTGCCAGCACCGAACCTCTAGCGCCGCAGACAGATACGCAGTATTTT. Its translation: CASTEPLAPQTDTQYF.

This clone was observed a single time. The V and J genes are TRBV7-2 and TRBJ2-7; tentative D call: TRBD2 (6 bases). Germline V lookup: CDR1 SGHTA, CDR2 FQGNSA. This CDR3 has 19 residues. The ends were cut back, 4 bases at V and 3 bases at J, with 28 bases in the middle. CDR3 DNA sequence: TGTGCCAGCAGCTCCAGGTGGCTCAGTTACACCAGGAGGGGCTACGAGCAGTACTTC. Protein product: CASSSRWLSYTRRGYEQYF.

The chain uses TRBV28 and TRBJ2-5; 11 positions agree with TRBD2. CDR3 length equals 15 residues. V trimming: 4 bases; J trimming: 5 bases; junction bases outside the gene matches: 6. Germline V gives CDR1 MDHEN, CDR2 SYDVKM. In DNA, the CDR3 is TGTGCCAGCAGTTACGTCCTAGCGGGAGGTGAGACCCAGTACTTC. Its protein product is CASSYVLAGGETQYF.

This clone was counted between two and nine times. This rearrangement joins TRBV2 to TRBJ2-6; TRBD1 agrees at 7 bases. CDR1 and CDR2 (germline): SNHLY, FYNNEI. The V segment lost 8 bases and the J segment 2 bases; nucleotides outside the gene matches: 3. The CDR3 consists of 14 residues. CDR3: CASGGQAGANVLTF. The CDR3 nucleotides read TGTGCCAGCGGCGGACAGGCTGGGGCCAACGTCCTGACTTTC.

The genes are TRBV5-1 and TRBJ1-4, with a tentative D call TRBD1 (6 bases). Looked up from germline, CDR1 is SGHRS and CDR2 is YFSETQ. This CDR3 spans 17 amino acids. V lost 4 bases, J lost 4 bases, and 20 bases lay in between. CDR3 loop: CASSPGTHNRGNEKLFF. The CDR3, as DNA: TGCGCCAGCAGCCCAGGGACACACAATCGGGGTAATGAAAAACTGTTTTTT.

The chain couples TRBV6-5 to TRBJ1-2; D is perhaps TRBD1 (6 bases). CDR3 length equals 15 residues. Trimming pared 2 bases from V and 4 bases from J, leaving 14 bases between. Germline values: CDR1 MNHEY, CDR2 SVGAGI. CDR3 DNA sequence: TGTGCCAGCAGTTACACGTCACAGGGCCTCTATGGCTACACCTTC. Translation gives CASSYTSQGLYGYTF.

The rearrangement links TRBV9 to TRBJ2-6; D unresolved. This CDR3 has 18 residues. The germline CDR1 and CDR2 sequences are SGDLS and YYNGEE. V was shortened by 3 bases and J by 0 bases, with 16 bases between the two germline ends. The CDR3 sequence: CASSGWPRSSSGANVLTF. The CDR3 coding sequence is TGTGCCAGCAGCGGGTGGCCCAGGAGTAGCTCTGGGGCCAACGTCCTGACTTTC.

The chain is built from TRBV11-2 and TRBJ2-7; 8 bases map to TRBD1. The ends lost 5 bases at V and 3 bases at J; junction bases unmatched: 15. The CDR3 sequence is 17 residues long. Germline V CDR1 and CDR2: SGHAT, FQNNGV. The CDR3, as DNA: TGTGCCAGCAGCCCCGGTTTGGGACAGGTAGAGAACTACGAGCAGTACTTC. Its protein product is CASSPGLGQVENYEQYF. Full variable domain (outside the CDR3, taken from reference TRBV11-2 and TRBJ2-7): EAGVAQSPRYKIIEKRQSVAFWCNPISGHATLYWYQQILGQGPKLLIQFQNNGVVDDSQLPKDRFSAERLKGVDSTLKIQPAKLEDSAVYLCASSPGLGQVENYEQYFGPGTRLTVT.

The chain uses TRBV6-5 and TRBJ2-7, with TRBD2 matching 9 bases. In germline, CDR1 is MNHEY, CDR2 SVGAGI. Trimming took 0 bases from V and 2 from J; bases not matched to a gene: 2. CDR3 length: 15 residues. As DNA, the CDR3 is TGTGCCAGCAGTTACTCGGGACTAGCCGCCTACGAGCAGTACTTC. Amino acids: CASSYSGLAAYEQYF.

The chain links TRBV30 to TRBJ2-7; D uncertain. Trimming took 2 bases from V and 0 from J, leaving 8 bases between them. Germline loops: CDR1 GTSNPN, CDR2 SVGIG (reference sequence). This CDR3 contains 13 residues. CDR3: CAWSLPSSYEQYF. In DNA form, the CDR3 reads TGTGCCTGGAGTCTTCCCAGCTCCTACGAGCAGTACTTC.

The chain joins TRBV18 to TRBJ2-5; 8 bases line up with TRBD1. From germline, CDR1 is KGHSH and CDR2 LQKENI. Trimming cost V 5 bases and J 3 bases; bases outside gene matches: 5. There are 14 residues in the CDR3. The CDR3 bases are TGTGCCAGCTCATTGTCAGGGGGCGAAGAGACCCAGTACTTC. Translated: CASSLSGGEETQYF.

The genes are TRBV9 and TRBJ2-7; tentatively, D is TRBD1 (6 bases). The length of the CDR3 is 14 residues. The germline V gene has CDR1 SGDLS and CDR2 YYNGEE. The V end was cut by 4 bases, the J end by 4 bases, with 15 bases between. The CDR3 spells CASSLGTPGYEQYF. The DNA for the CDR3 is TGTGCCAGCAGCCTCGGGACACCCGGATACGAGCAGTACTTC.

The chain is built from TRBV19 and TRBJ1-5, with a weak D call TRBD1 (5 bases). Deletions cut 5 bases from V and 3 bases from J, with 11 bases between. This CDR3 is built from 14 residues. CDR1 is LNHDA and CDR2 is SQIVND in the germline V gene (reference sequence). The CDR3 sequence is CASSERGINQPQHF. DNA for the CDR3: TGTGCCAGTAGTGAACGGGGGATCAATCAGCCCCAGCATTTT.

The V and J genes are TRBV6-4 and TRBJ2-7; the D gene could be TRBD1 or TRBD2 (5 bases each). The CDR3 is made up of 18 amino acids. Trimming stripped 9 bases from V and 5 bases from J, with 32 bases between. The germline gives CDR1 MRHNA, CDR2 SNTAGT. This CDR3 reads CARKVNEGCGYLGDEQYF. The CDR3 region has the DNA TGTGCCAGGAAGGTCAACGAGGGGTGCGGGTATTTGGGGGACGAGCAGTACTTC.